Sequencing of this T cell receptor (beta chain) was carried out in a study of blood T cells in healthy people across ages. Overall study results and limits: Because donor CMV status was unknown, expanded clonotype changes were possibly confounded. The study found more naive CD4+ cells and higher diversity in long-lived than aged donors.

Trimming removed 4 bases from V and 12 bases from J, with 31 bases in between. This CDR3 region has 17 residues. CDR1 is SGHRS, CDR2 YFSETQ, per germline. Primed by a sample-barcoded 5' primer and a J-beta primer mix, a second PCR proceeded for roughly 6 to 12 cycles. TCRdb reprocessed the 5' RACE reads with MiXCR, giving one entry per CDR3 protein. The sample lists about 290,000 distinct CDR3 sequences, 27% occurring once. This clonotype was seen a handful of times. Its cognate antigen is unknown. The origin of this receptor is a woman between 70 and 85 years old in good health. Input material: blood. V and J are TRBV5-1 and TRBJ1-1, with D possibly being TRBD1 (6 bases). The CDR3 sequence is CASSRELGQKDNRVSFF. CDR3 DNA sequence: TGCGCCAGCAGCCGAGAGCTTGGACAGAAGGACAACCGAGTGTCTTTCTTT.